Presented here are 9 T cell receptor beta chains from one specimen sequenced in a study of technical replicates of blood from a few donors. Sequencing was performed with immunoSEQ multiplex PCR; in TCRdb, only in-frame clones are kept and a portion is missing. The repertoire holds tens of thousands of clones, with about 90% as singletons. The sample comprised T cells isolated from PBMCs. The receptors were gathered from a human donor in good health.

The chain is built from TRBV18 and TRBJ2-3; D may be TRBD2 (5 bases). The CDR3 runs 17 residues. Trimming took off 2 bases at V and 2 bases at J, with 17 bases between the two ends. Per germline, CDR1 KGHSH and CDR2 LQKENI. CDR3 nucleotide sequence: TGTGCCAGCTCACCAAGTAAAGGAGGAGGTAACACAGATACGCAGTATTTT. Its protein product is CASSPSKGGGNTDTQYF.

The CDR3 sequence: CASSLGQGAQKLFF. CDR3 DNA: TGCGCCAGCAGCTTGGGACAGGGGGCGCAAAAACTGTTTTTT. The chain recombines TRBV5-1 with TRBJ1-4; 10 nucleotides agree with TRBD1. Unmatched junction bases numbered 2, after V lost 0 bases and J lost 9 bases. Germline V lookup: CDR1 SGHRS, CDR2 YFSETQ. This CDR3 comprises 14 residues.

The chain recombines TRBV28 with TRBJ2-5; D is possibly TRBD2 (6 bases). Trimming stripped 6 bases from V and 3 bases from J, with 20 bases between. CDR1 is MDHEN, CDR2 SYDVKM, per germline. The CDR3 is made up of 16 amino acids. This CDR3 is CASSQLGGRGKETQYF. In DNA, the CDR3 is TGTGCCAGCAGCCAGTTGGGGGGAAGAGGGAAAGAGACCCAGTACTTC.

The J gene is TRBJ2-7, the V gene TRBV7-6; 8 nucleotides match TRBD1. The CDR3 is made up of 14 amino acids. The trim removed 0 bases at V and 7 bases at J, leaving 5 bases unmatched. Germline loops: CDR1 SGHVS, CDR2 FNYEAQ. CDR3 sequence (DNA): TGTGCCAGCAGCTTAGCGGGACAGGACGTAGAGCAGTACTTC. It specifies CASSLAGQDVEQYF.

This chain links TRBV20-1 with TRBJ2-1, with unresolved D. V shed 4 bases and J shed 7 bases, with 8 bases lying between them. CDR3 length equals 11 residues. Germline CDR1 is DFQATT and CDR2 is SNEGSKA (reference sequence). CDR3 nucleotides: TGCAGTGCTAAAGCCGGGAATGAGCAGTTCTTC. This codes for CSAKAGNEQFF.

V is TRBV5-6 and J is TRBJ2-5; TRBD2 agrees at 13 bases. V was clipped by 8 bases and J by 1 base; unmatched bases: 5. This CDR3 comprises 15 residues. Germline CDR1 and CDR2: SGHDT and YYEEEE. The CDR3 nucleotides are TGTGCCAGTATCGGACTAGCGGGAGCCCAAGAGACCCAGTACTTC. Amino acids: CASIGLAGAQETQYF.

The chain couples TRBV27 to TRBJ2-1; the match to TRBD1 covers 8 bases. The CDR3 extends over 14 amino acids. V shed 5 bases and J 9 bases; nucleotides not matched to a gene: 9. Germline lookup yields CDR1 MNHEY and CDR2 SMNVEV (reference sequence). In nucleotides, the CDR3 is TGTGCCAGCAGTCCAGGACAGGGCTCAACTGAGCAGTTCTTC. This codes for CASSPGQGSTEQFF.

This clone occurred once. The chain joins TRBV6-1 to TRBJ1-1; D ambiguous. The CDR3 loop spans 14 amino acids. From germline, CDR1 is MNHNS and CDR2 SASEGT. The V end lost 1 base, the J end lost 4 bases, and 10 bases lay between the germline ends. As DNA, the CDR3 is TGTGCCAGCAGTGAAGGGGCAGGCCGCACTGAAGCTTTCTTT. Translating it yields CASSEGAGRTEAFF.

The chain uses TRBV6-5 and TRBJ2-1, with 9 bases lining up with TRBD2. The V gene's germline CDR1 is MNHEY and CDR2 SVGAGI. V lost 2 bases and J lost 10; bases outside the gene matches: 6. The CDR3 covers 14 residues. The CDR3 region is CASSYGRGGHEQFF. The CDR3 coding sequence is TGTGCCAGCAGTTACGGGCGGGGGGGCCACGAGCAGTTCTTC.